This TCR beta chain derives from a study of cytomegalovirus exposure and HLA in healthy donors (dated by TCRdb to 2016 to 2017). Turning to the overall study: An earlier analysis of several hundred of the donors reported 276 Gb of sequence data and 95 million to 130 million unique TCR beta sequences obtained from 180 million or so T cells. A later analysis re-analyzed previously published TCR beta repertoires from roughly 690 donors and added high-resolution HLA genotyping to study TCR occurrence patterns. Typing coverage differed by locus: A, B, C, DRB1 and DQB1 were typed in roughly 620-640 donors, DQA1 in approximately 520, DPA1 in approximately 610, and DPB1 in 450 to 490. The study aimed to test whether cataloging public T cell receptors could reveal signatures of past pathogen exposure. A separate validation cohort of about 110 different subjects was used in addition to the approximately 700-subject first cohort. Genome-wide SNP genotypes for about three fifths of the roughly 670 donors were used in a later genetic analysis, which treated that subset as a discovery cohort. Among the roughly 400 genotyped donors, approximately 82% belonged to the genetic ancestry cluster associated with self-reported Caucasian donors. Among almost 400 genotyped donors of the cohort, an average of approximately 230,000 unique TCR beta nucleotide sequences were sequenced per donor, roughly 20% of them non-productive. Roughly 300 gigabases of sequencing data and tens of millions of unique TCR sequences made up an early release that covered 500 to 650 HLA-typed donors. Because of strong linkage in the cohort, roughly five DR-DQ haplotypes were treated as single units for association and clustering. In an earlier analysis of several hundred of the donors, high-throughput TCR beta sequencing was used to judge whether each TCR beta V gene segment behaved as functional or pseudogenic. The T cell repertoires of 666 subjects were profiled by immunosequencing and related to cytomegalovirus serostatus. Every discovery cohort repertoire had been produced on one sequencing platform. Donor age, sex, ethnicity and CMV serostatus were compiled together with the repertoire data. Rather than using new phenotypic data, the later analysis identified candidate immune exposures from TCR beta sequences and from how often those sequences occurred across donors. To predict cytomegalovirus infection status, the study combined high-throughput TCR immunosequencing, statistical association of individual TCRs with disease status, and machine learning. HLA typing covered class I and class II loci at four-digit resolution.

Turning to this clone: It lacks a known antigen. No clone much larger than this one lies a single base away; base qualities are absent. Other DNA sequences in the same sample also yield this CDR3.

Libraries were built with the immunoSEQ multiplex PCR assay. For the multiplex PCR, a mixture combining 60 forward primers for TCR Vbeta segments and 13 reverse primers for TCR Jbeta segments was used. The CDR3 region of rearranged TCR beta genes was amplified from genomic DNA by a multiplex PCR assay. Amplified TCR beta libraries were sequenced as 87-base-pair reads on the Illumina HiSeq System. The study's processing was this. In a later analysis, roughly 80 million unique TCR beta chains were counted across the approximately 670 repertoires, and about 9.9 million of these chains were shared by at least two donors. A nearest-neighbor algorithm error-corrected the raw reads and collapsed the reads into unique sequences, merging closely related sequences to remove PCR and sequencing errors. CDR3 sequences were aligned to IMGT reference sequences to assign V, D and J gene segments. For a sequence to be retained, a match of at least six nucleotides was required to both a V gene segment and a J gene segment. Rearrangements were called productive when the CDR3 lacked stop codons and stayed in frame with V and J; all others were non-productive. CDR3 was defined by IMGT convention, running from the second conserved V-encoded cysteine to the conserved J-encoded phenylalanine. The earlier analysis of approximately 590 of the donors excluded any sequence lacking an unambiguous match to a single V gene segment. In an earlier analysis of a few hundred of the donors, a V segment was called functional when productive rearrangements were above 56.7%, and segregating when the standard deviation between donors exceeded 5%. To diagnose cytomegalovirus status from the catalog of TCR beta chain sequences, a statistical classification framework was built. In a later analysis, V and J genes were assigned by comparing TCR nucleotide sequences against IMGT/GENE-DB human TR gene sequences. In a later analysis, CDR3 sequences and most-parsimonious VDJ recombination scenarios were assigned using the TCRdist pipeline. In a later analysis, every TCR beta chain was defined by the combination of its CDR3 amino acid sequence and its V-gene family, and reads without a unique V-gene family were dropped. To address suspected cross-contamination and a sequencing artifact, a later analysis removed approximately 600 highly shared, low-generation-probability nucleotide sequences. In a later analysis, a clonal expansion index for each public chain was calculated from normalized within-repertoire ranks of inferred template counts. In a later analysis, generation probabilities were computed with a VDJ recombination model fitted to out-of-frame rearrangements, and the resulting probabilities were checked against IGoR. Hypergeometric tests were used in a later analysis to score TCR-TCR, TCR-HLA and TCR-CMV co-occurrence, with a repertoire-size bias correction applied to the TCR pairs. A later analysis estimated false discovery rates by permuting HLA or CMV assignments 20 times. A later analysis grouped co-occurring TCRs with DBSCAN, adding TCRdist sequence similarity when clustering within HLA-allele-positive subsets. Co-occurrence clustering excluded repertoires with fewer than 30,000 or more than 120,000 public chains, plus five with anomalous nucleotide sharing. TCRdb took over this immuneACCESS table, retaining in-frame rearrangements with V and J assigned. Such tables are incomplete; in checked studies, under half of the missing clones stem from an unresolved V gene, and the remainder is unexplained. For V, J and clone size, that table is used; D and trimming come from the DNA. For this sample the table gives nearly 95,000 clones, of which 6% to 9% were detected only once. The top ten hold 2.3% of the sample.

The cysteine opens and the phenylalanine closes a CDR3 of 15 amino acids. Only the CDR3 portion is preserved as DNA: 45 bases, with reading frame beginning at the first base. Relative to germline, V is missing 0 bases and J is missing 4 bases, with 5 bases of the junction outside any gene match. From a lookup of the germline V gene, CDR1 and CDR2 are SGHRS and YFSETQ. Paper-wide results and their limitations: Strong co-occurrence of HLA alleles, especially DR and DQ, made assigning TCR associations to individual alleles difficult. In a later analysis, several top co-occurrence clusters were reported to appear linked to parvovirus B19, influenza, CMV and Epstein-Barr virus. Roughly uniform sequencing depth across donors was assumed in presence/absence analyses, although this assumption may not hold. Immune exposure information for the cohort was limited to CMV serostatus. The authors suggested that the approach could potentially be extended to other disease states and immunological phenotypes. Because some donors lacked HLA typing at each locus, the association tests relied only on the typed subset. While some public TCRs were present in many individuals, most TCR sequences turned up only very rarely across donors. In vitro tests confirmed that a few of the cytomegalovirus-associated TCR beta chains recognize cytomegalovirus antigens. An association between a missense DCLRE1C variant and V-gene and J-gene trimming of TCR beta chains was found in a later genetic analysis and replicated in an independent cohort. According to a later genetic analysis, donors in an Asian-associated ancestry cluster had fewer N-insertions in productive TCRs than the approximately 610-donor mean. A group of highly shared sequence variants was considered likely to be a technical artifact of the sequencing pipeline. Because counts were too low, about 17 rarely observed V segments, including chromosome 9 orphons, were excluded from the earlier analysis of roughly 580 of the donors. Because the 87-base-pair reads could not distinguish some IMGT-functional V segments, including TRBV6-2 and TRBV6-3, those segments were excluded. Compared with equally common non-associated chains, HLA-associated TCR beta chains in a later analysis were more clonally expanded and had lower generation probabilities. According to a later analysis, most CMV-associated TCR beta chains appeared to be HLA-restricted, and the HLA associations seemed to be driven largely by CMV exposure. A further reported finding was that TCR beta sequences accurately predicted the HLA-A and HLA-B alleles for most subjects in the first cohort. A total of fewer than 200 TCR beta chains were listed by the study as associated with cytomegalovirus. The classifier was reported to diagnose cytomegalovirus status with high specificity and sensitivity in both the original and validation cohorts. In a later analysis, TCR association rates were found to vary across HLA loci, with the most associated TCRs seen for DRB1 alleles and the fewest for HLA-C alleles. Linkage disequilibrium might explain the correlated functional status among segregating V segments, but an unknown experimental factor could not be ruled out. In an earlier analysis of more than 500 of the donors, most TCR beta V segments appeared in productive rearrangements about 90% or about 30% of the time, broadly matching IMGT annotations. In this cohort, only TCR beta chains were sequenced, and detectable features were limited by the absence of alpha or paired-chain data. Specific HLA alleles were associated with 15,000 to 20,000 TCR beta sequences at a false discovery rate of 0.05 in a later analysis.

The cohort consisted of 650 to 850 healthy bone marrow donors. All cohort members were sampled while nominally healthy, although unrecorded immune exposures were likely present. The donor was CMV seronegative and belonged to the group of around 350 seronegative cohort members. A peripheral blood sample was provided by each donor, and peripheral blood mononuclear cells were used for TCR beta sequencing. The Qiagen DNeasy Blood Extraction Kit was used to extract genomic DNA from the blood cell samples. The source of this sequence is a middle-aged man in good health and CMV-seronegative. Sequenced material: PBMCs. The chain is assembled from TRBV5-1 and TRBJ1-2; 8 nucleotides in the junction match TRBD1. CDR3 loop: CASSLDGTGPYGYTF. In nucleotide form, the sequence is TGCGCCAGCAGCTTGGATGGGACAGGACCCTATGGCTACACCTTC.